One and the same sample provided the 21 T cell receptor beta chains below, sequenced in a study of cytomegalovirus exposure and HLA in healthy donors. PCR amplification relied on 60 Vbeta primers (plus 13 Jbeta primers). Generated by immunoSEQ multiplex PCR, the TCRdb table keeps only in-frame clones and is missing some. The sample lists over 90,000 clones, 64% occurring once. Sample: PBMCs. The receptors were gathered from a man aged 55 to 70 in good health and CMV-seronegative.

V and J are TRBV20-1 and TRBJ2-3; no reliable D call. Germline lookup yields CDR1 DFQATT and CDR2 SNEGSKA (reference sequence). V lost 5 bases to trimming and J lost 10 bases, with 10 bases between them. CDR3 size: 10 residues. CDR3 sequence reads: CSAADLAQYF. CDR3 bases: TGCAGTGCTGCGGATCTGGCGCAGTATTTT.

Note on this clone: At one boundary the junction diverges from the germline segment, which might be a read error. The rearrangement joins TRBV7-9 to TRBJ1-2, with a possible D match to TRBD1 (5 bases). Per germline, CDR1 SEHNR and CDR2 FQNEAQ (reference sequence). The CDR3 has 12 residues. The CDR3 loop is CSSSLAQGGYTF. In nucleotides, the CDR3 is TGTTCCAGCAGCTTAGCCCAGGGTGGCTACACCTTC.

In DNA, the CDR3 is TGTGCCACCAGCGGCGGGACAGGGGGTATGACAGATACGCAGTATTTT. Protein sequence: CATSGGTGGMTDTQYF. This rearrangement joins TRBV15 to TRBJ2-3, with TRBD1 identical over 11 bases. Germline-derived CDR1 and CDR2 are LNHNV and YYDKDF (reference sequence). V lost 5 bases, J lost 3 bases, and 7 bases stayed unmatched. This CDR3 spans 16 amino acids.

The chain links TRBV13 to TRBJ2-2; D gene unclear. Germline assignment: CDR1 PRHDT and CDR2 FYEKMQ (reference sequence). With 5 bases removed from V and 4 bases from J, the gap between germline ends came to 11 bases. This CDR3 contains 14 residues. The CDR3 nucleotides read TGTGCCAGCAGCGGCCAGGCCGGCACCGGGGAGCTGTTTTTT. It is translated as CASSGQAGTGELFF.

The V gene is TRBV29-1, the J gene TRBJ2-1, with TRBD2 as a possible D gene (7 bases). The germline V gene encodes CDR1 SQVTM and CDR2 ANQGSEA. This CDR3 has 17 residues. V shed 0 bases and J shed 1 base, with 16 bases lying between them. CDR3 DNA: TGCAGCGTTGAAGAAGGGGGGCGGCGGGAGTCCTACAATGAGCAGTTCTTC. Its protein is CSVEEGGRRESYNEQFF.

V and J are TRBV7-3 and TRBJ2-1, with 7 bases lining up with TRBD2. The germline gives CDR1 SGHTA, CDR2 FQGTGA. The CDR3 extends over 20 amino acids. V lost 4 bases and J lost 0; bases outside the gene matches: 18. The CDR3 DNA is TGTGCCAGCAGCTCGATCTATCAGCGGGGAAAAGTGGGCTCCTACAATGAGCAGTTCTTC. Protein sequence: CASSSIYQRGKVGSYNEQFF.

CDR3 bases: TGTGCCAGCAGGGGACAGGGGGCGTATGGCTACACCTTC. Translated: CASRGQGAYGYTF. The chain employs TRBV2 and TRBJ1-2; 12 bases line up with TRBD1. With 6 bases clipped from V and 5 bases from J, the junction kept 1 base outside the gene matches. Germline loops: CDR1 SNHLY, CDR2 FYNNEI. The CDR3 has 13 amino acids.

This sequence joins TRBV6-6 and TRBJ1-2; 8 bases line up with TRBD1. CDR3 length: 13 amino acids. Per the germline V gene, CDR1 is MNHNY and CDR2 is SVGAGI (reference sequence). V trimming: 6 bases; J trimming: 7 bases; junction bases outside the gene matches: 7. CDR3 loop: CASSPDRARGYTF. The CDR3 DNA sequence: TGTGCCAGCAGCCCGGACAGGGCCCGTGGCTACACCTTC.

Here the CDR3 DNA reads TGCGCCAGCAGCTTGGAACCGGGGGATAATCAGCCCCAGCATTTT. Translating it yields CASSLEPGDNQPQHF. This chain connects TRBV5-1 to TRBJ1-5; possibly TRBD1 for D (5 bases). V was cut by 0 bases and J by 4 bases, with 11 bases left in between. Germline V gene sequence: CDR1 SGHRS, CDR2 YFSETQ. The CDR3 consists of 15 residues. Full variable domain (missing parts from reference TRBV5-1 and TRBJ1-5): KAGVTQTPRYLIKTRGQQVTLSCSPISGHRSVSWYQQTPGQGLQFLFEYFSETQRNKGNFPGRFSGRQFSNSRSEMNVSTLELGDSALYLCASSLEPGDNQPQHFGDGTRLSIL.

This clone was seen a few times. This chain uses TRBV5-5 with TRBJ2-7, with 9 bases aligning to TRBD1. The V gene end was trimmed by 4 bases and the J gene end by 3 bases; junction bases not matched to a gene: 8. Germline V lookup: CDR1 SGHKS, CDR2 YYEKEE (reference sequence). The CDR3 totals 15 residues. The CDR3 is CASSVPRTGVYEQYF. The CDR3 nucleotides are TGTGCCAGCAGCGTCCCTCGGACAGGGGTCTACGAGCAGTACTTC.

This clone was seen a handful of times. This chain connects TRBV5-4 to TRBJ2-1; 9 positions agree with TRBD2. The J segment lost 9 bases and the V segment lost 2 bases, leaving 9 bases of the junction unmatched. CDR1 is SGHNT and CDR2 is YYREEE in the germline V gene (reference sequence). This CDR3 contains 15 residues. The CDR3 DNA reads TGTGCCAGCAGCTTAGGAGCGGGAGGCGTCGGTGAGCAGTTCTTC. Protein: CASSLGAGGVGEQFF.

This clone was observed a handful of times. The V gene is TRBV11-2, the J gene TRBJ1-2; 9 bases line up with TRBD1. J gave up 3 bases and V 1 base, and 3 bases lay outside the gene matches. In germline, CDR1 is SGHAT, CDR2 FQNNGV. CDR3 length equals 15 residues. CDR3 loop: CASSLGTGEYYGYTF. The CDR3 nucleotides are TGTGCCAGCAGCTTAGGGACAGGGGAATACTATGGCTACACCTTC.

The rearrangement uses TRBV10-3 and TRBJ2-7, with D tentatively TRBD2 (6 bases). Germline CDR1 and CDR2: ENHRY and SYGVKD. The CDR3 length is 12 residues. Trimming cost V 6 bases and J 2 bases, with 8 bases left between them. The CDR3 region has the DNA TGTGCCATCAGGCGGGATACCTACGAGCAGTACTTC. This gives the protein CAIRRDTYEQYF.

The rearrangement links TRBV28 to TRBJ2-1; 8 bases align to TRBD2. Losses at the gene ends were 8 bases for V and 5 bases for J; bases not matched to a gene: 11. Germline V gene lookup returns CDR1 MDHEN and CDR2 SYDVKM. CDR3 length equals 15 residues. CDR3 bases: TGTGCCAGCGAGAAGTGGGCGGGGGGACACAATGAGCAGTTCTTC. Protein product: CASEKWAGGHNEQFF.

This clone was seen a single time. The chain has TRBV2 and TRBJ2-1; 15 bases are shared with TRBD2. J gave up 7 bases and V 0 bases, and 1 base lay outside the gene matches. The CDR3 extends over 16 amino acids. The germline V gene encodes CDR1 SNHLY and CDR2 FYNNEI. CDR3 sequence reads: CASSEAGLAGGNEQFF. The CDR3, as DNA: TGTGCCAGCAGTGAAGCCGGACTAGCGGGAGGGAATGAGCAGTTCTTC.

There are a few counts of this clone. J is TRBJ2-7 and V is TRBV5-1; tentative D call: TRBD2 (5 bases). V lost 4 bases, J lost 0 bases, and 11 bases lay in between. In germline, CDR1 is SGHRS, CDR2 YFSETQ. The CDR3 sequence is 14 residues long. The CDR3 loop reads CASSLERASYEQYF. The CDR3 DNA follows: TGCGCCAGCAGCCTGGAGAGGGCCTCCTACGAGCAGTACTTC.

This clone was observed a few times. The chain links TRBV7-2 to TRBJ1-3; 9 positions match TRBD1. This CDR3 contains 16 residues. V lost 5 bases, J lost 2 bases, and 7 bases stayed unmatched. CDR1 SGHTA and CDR2 FQGNSA come from the germline V gene. The CDR3: CASSPGQGSPGNTIYF. The CDR3 DNA sequence: TGTGCCAGCAGCCCCGGACAGGGGTCACCTGGAAACACCATATATTTT.

This sequence joins TRBV7-8 and TRBJ2-6; 7 bases fit TRBD1. Germline V gene sequence: CDR1 SGHVS, CDR2 FQNEAQ. The CDR3 extends over 18 amino acids. V lost 5 bases, J lost 1 base, and 11 bases stayed unmatched. The CDR3 coding sequence is TGTGCCAGCAGCCCCCGACAGGGCCCAAGTTCTGGGGCCAACGTCCTGACTTTC. Its translation is CASSPRQGPSSGANVLTF.

This clone turned up a few times. The chain joins TRBV19 to TRBJ2-7; D gene ambiguous. This CDR3 contains 15 residues. The germline V and J ends were trimmed by 9 bases and 4 bases, with 22 bases remaining between them. Per germline, CDR1 LNHDA and CDR2 SQIVND (reference sequence). CDR3 nucleotides: TGTGCCAGCTCTTATGTGGGTGCGGATAAATACGAGCAGTACTTC. Translating gives CASSYVGADKYEQYF.

This clone appeared a few times. The gene calls are TRBV4-2 and TRBJ2-7; 11 nucleotides agree with TRBD2. V was clipped by 0 bases and J by 6 bases; unmatched bases: 10. Looked up from germline, CDR1 is LGHNA and CDR2 is YNFKEQ. The CDR3 is 17 amino acids. CDR3 sequence: CASSQDGPSGGPGEQYF. CDR3 DNA: TGTGCCAGCAGCCAAGATGGCCCTAGCGGGGGGCCTGGCGAGCAGTACTTC.

The chain employs TRBV5-6 and TRBJ1-2; the D gene is possibly TRBD1 (5 bases). CDR3 size: 14 residues. The V end was cut by 3 bases, the J end by 3 bases, with 12 bases between. Germline lookup yields CDR1 SGHDT and CDR2 YYEEEE. This chain's CDR3 is CASSYTGYYYGYTF. The CDR3 coding sequence is TGTGCCAGCAGCTACACAGGTTACTACTATGGCTACACCTTC.